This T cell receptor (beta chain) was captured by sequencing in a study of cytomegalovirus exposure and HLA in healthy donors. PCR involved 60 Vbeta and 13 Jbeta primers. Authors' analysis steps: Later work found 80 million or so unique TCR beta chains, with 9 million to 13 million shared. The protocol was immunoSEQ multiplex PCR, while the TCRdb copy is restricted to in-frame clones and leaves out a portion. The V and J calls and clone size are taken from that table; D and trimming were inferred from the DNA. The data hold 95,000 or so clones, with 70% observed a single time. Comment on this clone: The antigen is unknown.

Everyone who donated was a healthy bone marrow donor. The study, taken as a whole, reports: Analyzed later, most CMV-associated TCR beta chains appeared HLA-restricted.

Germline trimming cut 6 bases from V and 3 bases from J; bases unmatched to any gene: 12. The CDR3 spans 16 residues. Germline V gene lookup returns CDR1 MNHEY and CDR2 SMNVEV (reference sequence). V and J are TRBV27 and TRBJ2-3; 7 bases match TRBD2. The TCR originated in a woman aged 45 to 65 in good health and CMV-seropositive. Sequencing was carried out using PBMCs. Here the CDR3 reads CASRIRVGTTTDTQYF. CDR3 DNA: TGTGCCAGCAGGATCCGCGTCGGGACTACAACAGATACGCAGTATTTT.